These 18 T cell receptor beta chains were all obtained from the same sample, sequenced in a study of blood T cells in healthy people across ages. Through a sample-barcoded 5' primer and a J-beta primer mix, a second PCR was run for roughly 6 to 11 cycles. TCRdb itself ran the 5' RACE reads through MiXCR, one entry per CDR3 protein. The sample carries 380,000 or so distinct CDR3 sequences, 50% to 60% recorded once. The sequencing input was blood. The receptors derive from a man in his sixties in good health.

The sample holds a few counts of this clonotype. The chain combines TRBV7-3 with TRBJ2-1, with D hard to call. Per germline, CDR1 SGHTA and CDR2 FQGTGA. Trimming shortened V by 6 bases and J by 0 bases, and 12 bases separated the two germline ends. The CDR3 has 15 residues. The CDR3 DNA follows: TGTGCCAGCAGTTTAGGGTCCATCTCCTACAATGAGCAGTTCTTC. Its translation: CASSLGSISYNEQFF.

The chain uses TRBV12-3 or TRBV12-4 and TRBJ2-7; D might be TRBD1 (6 bases). This CDR3 has 13 residues. Trimming left V 6 bases short and J 3 bases short, with 12 bases between. Here the CDR3 DNA reads TGTGCCAGCAGAGCCCTACAGGGCTACGAGCAGTACTTC. The encoded protein is CASRALQGYEQYF.

The gene calls are TRBV2 and TRBJ2-5, with TRBD2 as a possible D gene (6 bases). Trimming took off 10 bases at V and 11 bases at J, with 14 bases between the two ends. Germline V CDR1 and CDR2: SNHLY, FYNNEI. This CDR3 is built from 10 residues. The CDR3: CANLVGTQYF. Written as DNA, the CDR3 is TGTGCCAACCTTGTGGGGACTCAGTACTTC. Full variable domain (missing parts from reference TRBV2 and TRBJ2-5): EPEVTQTPSHQVTQMGQEVILRCVPISNHLYFYWYRQILGQKVEFLVSFYNNEISEKSEIFDDQFSVERPDGSNFTLKIRSTKLEDSAMYFCANLVGTQYFGPGTRLLVL.

The sample holds many counts of this clonotype. The V and J genes are TRBV10-3 and TRBJ1-2; D is undetermined. V gave up 8 bases and J gave up 0 bases, with 16 bases separating them. CDR1 and CDR2 (germline): ENHRY, SYGVKD. There are 15 residues in the CDR3. The CDR3 region has the DNA TGTGCCATCCGTCAGGCACTTCTCTCTAACTATGGCTACACCTTC. Its translation: CAIRQALLSNYGYTF.

J is TRBJ2-7 and V is TRBV29-1, with D maybe TRBD2 (6 bases). Per the germline V gene, CDR1 is SQVTM and CDR2 is ANQGSEA. Trimming removed 6 bases from V and 1 base from J, with 10 bases in between. CDR3 size: 12 residues. CDR3 protein: CSVTTSSYEQYF. The CDR3 region has the DNA TGCAGCGTCACGACTAGTTCCTACGAGCAGTACTTC.

This clonotype showed up just a few times. The chain couples TRBV5-5 to TRBJ2-5; 12 bases agree with TRBD2. This CDR3 comprises 17 residues. CDR1 and CDR2 from the germline V gene are SGHKS and YYEKEE (reference sequence). Germline trimming cut 5 bases from V and 4 bases from J; bases unmatched to any gene: 12. As DNA, the CDR3 is TGTGCCAGCAGTCCGGCATCGACTAGCGGGAGTCGAGAGACCCAGTACTTC. Residues: CASSPASTSGSRETQYF.

This clonotype has a count of ten or more. The V call is TRBV27, the J call TRBJ1-2, with 8 bases aligning to TRBD1. The CDR3 sequence is 13 residues long. Germline V gives CDR1 MNHEY, CDR2 SMNVEV (reference sequence). With 5 bases clipped from V and 7 bases from J, the junction kept 6 bases outside the gene matches. The CDR3 nucleotides are TGTGCCAGCAGTCAGGACAGGGCGGCTGGCTACACCTTC. It is translated as CASSQDRAAGYTF.

V is TRBV28 and J is TRBJ2-1; a weak D match, TRBD2 (6 bases). The J call may be mistaken, given a closer DNA end match to TRBJ2-7. Germline CDR1 reads MDHEN; CDR2 reads SYDVKM. CDR3 length equals 14 residues. The CDR3 protein is CASSSGGVKYEQYF. In DNA form, the CDR3 reads TGTGCCAGCAGTTCCGGAGGGGTAAAGTACGAGCAGTACTTC.

The V and J genes are TRBV6-6 and TRBJ1-3; no definite D call. CDR1 is MNHNY and CDR2 is SVGAGI in the germline V gene (reference sequence). CDR3 length: 12 residues. Trimming cost V 11 bases and J 0 bases, with 8 bases left between them. The CDR3 sequence: CAARGSGNTIYF. The CDR3 DNA reads as TGTGCCGCTCGGGGCTCTGGAAACACCATATATTTT.

This chain connects TRBV29-1 to TRBJ1-1; D ambiguous. The germline CDR1 and CDR2 sequences are SQVTM and ANQGSEA. CDR3 length: 12 amino acids. The V gene lost 7 bases and the J gene lost 1 base, with 10 bases spanning the gap. The CDR3 nucleotides read TGCAGCGCTGCCATGGAGAACACTGAAGCTTTCTTT. It encodes CSAAMENTEAFF.

A note on this clonotype: A read error may produce the germline difference seen at one junction end. The gene calls are TRBV12-3 or TRBV12-4 and TRBJ2-3; possibly TRBD1 or TRBD2 for D (5 bases each). The CDR3 length is 14 residues. CDR3 region: CASTWDPGTDAQYF. The CDR3 nucleotides read TGTGCCAGCACATGGGACCCCGGCACAGATGCGCAGTATTTT.

The chain has TRBV5-1 and TRBJ2-3; D is possibly TRBD2 (5 bases). Between the trimmed V and J ends, which lost 0 bases and 2 bases, there was a span of 7 bases. Germline V gene data show CDR1 as SGHRS and CDR2 as YFSETQ. There are 14 residues in the CDR3. The CDR3 sequence is CASSLELVTDTQYF. CDR3 nucleotides: TGCGCCAGCAGCTTGGAACTAGTCACAGATACGCAGTATTTT.

The rearrangement uses TRBV20-1 and TRBJ2-6, with D possibly matching TRBD1 (6 bases). CDR1 DFQATT and CDR2 SNEGSKA come from the germline V gene (reference sequence). This CDR3 has 15 amino acids. The V end lost 6 bases, the J end lost 0 bases, and 12 bases lay between the germline ends. Here the CDR3 DNA reads TGCAGTGCGCCGGACAGAATCTCTGGGGCCAACGTCCTGACTTTC. Translating it yields CSAPDRISGANVLTF.

In its sample, this clonotype was seen once. V usage is TRBV29-1 and J usage is TRBJ2-5; TRBD2 matches 9 bases. Trimming took 4 bases from V and 2 from J; bases not matched to a gene: 2. Germline V lookup: CDR1 SQVTM, CDR2 ANQGSEA. The CDR3 is 13 amino acids. The CDR3: CSVGLAGQETQYF. The CDR3 DNA follows: TGCAGCGTTGGCCTAGCGGGACAAGAGACCCAGTACTTC.

This chain joins TRBV12-3 or TRBV12-4 and TRBJ2-1; no clear D. The CDR3 has 14 residues. V was shortened by 2 bases and J by 0 bases, with 5 bases between the two germline ends. The CDR3 sequence: CASSLPRSYNEQFF. CDR3 in DNA: TGTGCCAGCAGTTTACCACGCTCCTACAATGAGCAGTTCTTC.

V gene TRBV5-5 combines with J gene TRBJ2-6, with D unresolved. CDR1 and CDR2 from the germline V gene are SGHKS and YYEKEE (reference sequence). Trimming removed 4 bases from V and 1 base from J, with 3 bases in between. The CDR3 runs 13 residues. As DNA, the CDR3 is TGTGCCAGCAGCGAGTCTGGGGCCAACGTCCTGACTTTC. Translating it yields CASSESGANVLTF.

In its sample, this clonotype was seen once. The chain uses TRBV20-1 and TRBJ2-5; 9 bases map to TRBD1. Per germline, CDR1 DFQATT and CDR2 SNEGSKA (reference sequence). The CDR3 runs to 13 residues. Trimming cost V 7 bases and J 11 bases; bases outside gene matches: 14. The CDR3 spells CSVRGDRANEQYF. The CDR3 DNA reads as TGCAGTGTTAGGGGGGACAGGGCGAATGAGCAGTACTTC.

This clonotype was observed a handful of times. The chain has TRBV12-3 or TRBV12-4 and TRBJ2-3, with 8 bases aligning to TRBD2. The length of the CDR3 is 14 residues. The junction had 6 bases not matched to a gene; V was cut back by 5 bases and J by 5 bases. Here the CDR3 reads CASSPRGAGDTQYF. The CDR3 DNA follows: TGTGCCAGCAGTCCGCGGGGGGCGGGAGATACGCAGTATTTT.